This T cell receptor beta chain was identified in a study of T cells in Graves' hyperthyroidism and ophthalmopathy. This clonotype showed up just a few times. Its antigen is unidentified. The ends were cut back, 2 bases at V and 5 bases at J, with 12 bases in the middle. CDR1 is SNHLY, CDR2 FYNNEI, per germline. CDR3 length: 14 amino acids. From RNA transcripts, TCR beta CDR3 regions were amplified. Primed by the HTBI set, a first-round RT-PCR was run on the TCR CDR3. Using its own MiXCR run on the multiplex PCR reads, TCRdb lists one record per CDR3 protein. The sample lists about 610,000 distinct CDR3 sequences; about 45% were seen once. Study results and limitations: Most thyroid clonotypes expanded above 0.001 were also detected in blood.

The TCR comes from a woman aged 18-35 years with Graves' hyperthyroidism. The sequencing input was peripheral blood or thyroid tissue (not recorded which). The rearrangement links TRBV2 to TRBJ2-5; maybe TRBD1 (6 bases). In DNA form, the CDR3 reads TGTGCCAGCAGTGAAAACCAGGGGTGGGAGACCCAGTACTTC. It yields the protein CASSENQGWETQYF.